A single sample gave rise to the 23 T cell receptor beta chains below, sequenced in a study of cytomegalovirus exposure and HLA in healthy donors (dated by TCRdb to about 2017). The library was obtained by the immunoSEQ multiplex PCR assay. For the multiplex PCR, a mixture combining 60 forward primers for TCR Vbeta segments and 13 reverse primers for TCR Jbeta segments was used. The immuneACCESS repertoire file appears here via TCRdb, limited to in-frame rearrangements. These files lack a portion of the clones; in checked studies, under half of the deficit traces to unresolved V genes, and the cause of the others is not known. Counted in this sample were about 96,000 clones; roughly 79% of them appeared once. In total, the top ten clones hold over 12% of the sample. The material sequenced was PBMCs. Every receptor here comes from a woman in her 70s in good health and CMV-seropositive.

In its sample, this clone was seen many times. The CDR3 loop reads CASGTGGADEQYF. The CDR3, as DNA: TGTGCCAGCGGTACAGGGGGCGCAGACGAGCAGTACTTC. V gene TRBV7-3 combines with J gene TRBJ2-7; TRBD1 matches 9 bases. The V segment lost 8 bases and the J segment 5 bases; nucleotides outside the gene matches: 7. Germline loops: CDR1 SGHTA, CDR2 FQGTGA. The CDR3 is 13 residues long. Combining the CDR3 with reference TRBV7-3 and TRBJ2-7 gives the whole variable domain GAGVSQTPSNKVTEKGKYVELRCDPISGHTALYWYRQSLGQGPEFLIYFQGTGAADDSGLPNDRFFAVRPEGSVSTLKIQRTERGDSAVYLCASGTGGADEQYFGPGTRLTVT.

The rearrangement uses TRBV6-5 and TRBJ1-2; the D is unclear. Trimming took 7 bases from V and 8 from J, leaving 20 bases between them. Looked up from germline, CDR1 is MNHEY and CDR2 is SVGAGI. CDR3 size: 14 residues. The CDR3 region is CASKPSQSASGYTF. The CDR3 coding sequence is TGTGCCAGCAAGCCTTCCCAGAGCGCAAGCGGCTACACCTTC.

This chain joins TRBV5-6 and TRBJ1-5; D is uncertain. Germline values: CDR1 SGHDT, CDR2 YYEEEE. CDR3 length equals 13 residues. Trimming took off 4 bases at V and 3 bases at J, with 8 bases between the two ends. CDR3 sequence reads: CASSRGNNQPQHF. The CDR3 DNA reads TGTGCCAGCAGCAGAGGGAACAATCAGCCCCAGCATTTT.

In its sample, this clone was seen once. This chain uses TRBV2 with TRBJ2-7; TRBD1 aligns across 8 bases. Germline V gene lookup returns CDR1 SNHLY and CDR2 FYNNEI. Losses at the gene ends were 9 bases for V and 6 bases for J; bases not matched to a gene: 7. This CDR3 is 12 amino acids long. The CDR3, as DNA: TGTGCCAGTCGGACAGGGTACATCGAGCAGTACTTC. This translates into CASRTGYIEQYF.

The gene calls are TRBV7-9 and TRBJ2-4, with TRBD2 matching 11 bases. The CDR3 is made up of 18 amino acids. Germline loops: CDR1 SEHNR, CDR2 FQNEAQ (reference sequence). The junction had 6 bases not matched to a gene; V was cut back by 2 bases and J by 0 bases. In nucleotides, the CDR3 is TGTGCCAGCAGCTTAATAGCGGGGGGGGAACTAGCCAAAAACATTCAGTACTTC. This codes for CASSLIAGGELAKNIQYF.

This clone has more than one count but fewer than ten. The chain couples TRBV7-2 to TRBJ2-7, with TRBD1 as a possible D gene (5 bases). Germline values: CDR1 SGHTA, CDR2 FQGNSA. V shed 2 bases and J shed 6 bases, with 11 bases lying between them. The CDR3 is 13 amino acids. CDR3 residues: CASSLFGRGEQYF. In DNA form, the CDR3 reads TGTGCCAGCAGCTTATTTGGTAGGGGCGAGCAGTACTTC.

The chain is built from TRBV15 and TRBJ2-7; 10 bases align to TRBD1. Germline-derived CDR1 and CDR2 are LNHNV and YYDKDF (reference sequence). J gave up 5 bases and V 4 bases, and 8 bases lay outside the gene matches. The CDR3 totals 15 residues. The CDR3 reads CATSTAGTGVHEQYF. CDR3 in DNA: TGTGCCACCAGCACCGCCGGGACAGGGGTCCACGAGCAGTACTTC.

This clone was observed a single time. V usage is TRBV6-1 and J usage is TRBJ2-6; D might be TRBD1 (6 bases). This CDR3 comprises 18 residues. V was shortened by 1 base and J by 0 bases, with 13 bases between the two germline ends. The germline CDR1 and CDR2 sequences are MNHNS and SASEGT. The CDR3 here is CASSEEVRGSSGANVLTF. CDR3 nucleotide sequence: TGTGCCAGCAGTGAAGAGGTCAGGGGTAGCTCTGGGGCCAACGTCCTGACTTTC.

The chain combines TRBV27 with TRBJ2-5; 12 positions match TRBD2. The CDR3 consists of 17 residues. The germline V gene encodes CDR1 MNHEY and CDR2 SMNVEV (reference sequence). J gave up 2 bases and V 6 bases, and 10 bases lay outside the gene matches. The DNA for the CDR3 is TGTGCCAGCAGACCCTTAGGGACTAGCGGGCCACAAGAGACCCAGTACTTC. Amino acid sequence: CASRPLGTSGPQETQYF.

This clone was picked up a small number of times. The chain uses TRBV11-2 and TRBJ2-5, with D possibly TRBD2 on 6 matching bases. Judging by the DNA end, TRBJ2-7 fits better; the J call may be wrong. The germline gives CDR1 SGHAT, CDR2 FQNNGV. The CDR3 contains 15 residues. The CDR3 coding sequence is TGTGCCAGCAGCTTAGATGCGGGGCGTGACTACGAGCAGTACTTC. Translated, it gives CASSLDAGRDYEQYF.

The chain combines TRBV5-4 with TRBJ2-1; 9 bases align to TRBD2. The CDR3 has 15 residues. CDR1 and CDR2 from the germline V gene are SGHNT and YYREEE (reference sequence). With 4 bases clipped from V and 6 bases from J, the junction kept 8 bases outside the gene matches. As DNA, the CDR3 is TGTGCCAGCAGCCCCGCAGCGGGGGGCCCCAATGAGCAGTTCTTC. The encoded protein is CASSPAAGGPNEQFF.

The chain recombines TRBV7-3 with TRBJ2-3; tentative D call: TRBD1 (5 bases). The CDR3 has 15 amino acids. The germline gives CDR1 SGHTA, CDR2 FQGTGA. V gave up 1 base and J gave up 5 bases, with 13 bases separating them. CDR3 nucleotides: TGTGCCAGCAGCTTAATTTGGGGCGAGAGAGATACGCAGTATTTT. Translation: CASSLIWGERDTQYF.

The genes are TRBV7-8 and TRBJ2-7, with D possibly being TRBD1 (5 bases). The V end lost 2 bases, the J end lost 2 bases, and 7 bases lay between the germline ends. The CDR3 covers 13 residues. CDR1 and CDR2 from the germline V gene are SGHVS and FQNEAQ. The CDR3 region has the DNA TGTGCCAGCAGCTTAAAGGGGACCTACGAGCAGTACTTC. Amino acids: CASSLKGTYEQYF.

The chain's CDR3 is CASSSDRGNQPQHF. The CDR3 DNA reads as TGTGCCAGCAGTTCGGACAGGGGAAATCAGCCCCAGCATTTT. This rearrangement joins TRBV27 to TRBJ1-5, with 9 positions matching TRBD1. Germline trimming cut 4 bases from V and 4 bases from J; bases unmatched to any gene: 2. CDR3 length: 14 residues. Germline lookup yields CDR1 MNHEY and CDR2 SMNVEV (reference sequence).

The rearrangement links TRBV7-6 to TRBJ2-7; TRBD2 agrees at 12 bases. Germline loops: CDR1 SGHVS, CDR2 FNYEAQ. Unmatched junction bases numbered 1, after V lost 5 bases and J lost 2 bases. The CDR3 runs 14 residues. In DNA, the CDR3 is TGTGCCAGCAGCCCTAGCGGGGGGGCCTACGAGCAGTACTTC. Translation: CASSPSGGAYEQYF.

This clone is medium-sized (0.01 to 0.1%) in the sample. The chain has TRBV7-3 and TRBJ1-1; 8 bases are a match to TRBD1. Trimming cost V 5 bases and J 2 bases; bases outside gene matches: 7. Germline V lookup: CDR1 SGHTA, CDR2 FQGTGA. The CDR3 covers 15 residues. CDR3 region: CASSQRTGINTEAFF. In nucleotides, the CDR3 is TGTGCCAGCAGCCAGAGGACAGGGATCAACACTGAAGCTTTCTTT. The full variable domain, in which reference TRBV7-3 and TRBJ1-1 provide the parts outside the CDR3, is GAGVSQTPSNKVTEKGKYVELRCDPISGHTALYWYRQSLGQGPEFLIYFQGTGAADDSGLPNDRFFAVRPEGSVSTLKIQRTERGDSAVYLCASSQRTGINTEAFFGQGTRLTVV.

V and J are TRBV5-6 and TRBJ1-5; D might be TRBD1 (6 bases). The V gene lost 4 bases and the J gene lost 0 bases, with 11 bases spanning the gap. Germline CDR1 reads SGHDT; CDR2 reads YYEEEE. This CDR3 has 15 amino acids. The CDR3 here is CASSRRGNSNQPQHF. In nucleotides, the CDR3 is TGTGCCAGCAGCCGAAGGGGGAATAGCAATCAGCCCCAGCATTTT.

The chain carries TRBV5-1 and TRBJ2-5, with a possible D match to TRBD1 (6 bases). The germline V gene has CDR1 SGHRS and CDR2 YFSETQ. There are 16 residues in the CDR3. V was trimmed by 0 bases and J by 4 bases, leaving 16 bases between them. The CDR3 coding sequence is TGCGCCAGCAGCTTGGGGCGACAGGCAGGGAGAGAGACCCAGTACTTC. Translated, it gives CASSLGRQAGRETQYF.

The chain uses TRBV29-1 and TRBJ2-7; D may be TRBD1 (6 bases). This CDR3 has 13 amino acids. The ends were cut back, 4 bases at V and 6 bases at J, with 16 bases in the middle. CDR1 SQVTM and CDR2 ANQGSEA come from the germline V gene. The CDR3 region has the DNA TGCAGCGTTGGCGTGGGGGCTTCGGCCGAGCAGTACTTC. Translation: CSVGVGASAEQYF.

The gene calls are TRBV7-9 and TRBJ2-5, with D maybe TRBD1 (5 bases). Germline V CDR1 and CDR2: SEHNR, FQNEAQ (reference sequence). There are 13 residues in the CDR3. Between the trimmed V and J ends, which lost 2 bases and 5 bases, there was a span of 9 bases. CDR3 DNA sequence: TGTGCCAGCAGCTTATCAGGGTTGGAGACCCAGTACTTC. It yields the protein CASSLSGLETQYF.

The CDR3 DNA reads TGTGCCAGCTCCGGACAGGGGACACGTGGCTACACCTTC. Its translation is CASSGQGTRGYTF. This chain connects TRBV6-1 to TRBJ1-2, with 9 bases matching TRBD1. J lost 7 bases, V lost 8 bases, and 8 bases had no gene match. The length of the CDR3 is 13 residues. The V gene's germline CDR1 is MNHNS and CDR2 SASEGT.

This chain links TRBV14 with TRBJ1-4; D is ambiguous. V was pared by 4 bases and J by 8 bases, with 11 bases between. The CDR3 has 13 residues. Germline V lookup: CDR1 SGHDN, CDR2 FVKESK. The chain's CDR3 is CASSLTQAEKLFF. CDR3 nucleotide sequence: TGTGCCAGCAGCCTAACCCAGGCCGAAAAACTGTTTTTT.

This clone showed up just a few times. The chain carries TRBV11-2 and TRBJ2-1; D gene ambiguous. The V gene's germline CDR1 is SGHAT and CDR2 FQNNGV. This CDR3 spans 15 amino acids. Trimming removed 5 bases from V and 3 bases from J, with 14 bases in between. The CDR3 loop reads CASSPILGHYNEQFF. The CDR3 nucleotides read TGTGCCAGCAGCCCGATTTTGGGCCACTACAATGAGCAGTTCTTC. The whole variable domain, remainder taken from reference TRBV11-2 and TRBJ2-1, is EAGVAQSPRYKIIEKRQSVAFWCNPISGHATLYWYQQILGQGPKLLIQFQNNGVVDDSQLPKDRFSAERLKGVDSTLKIQPAKLEDSAVYLCASSPILGHYNEQFFGPGTRLTVL.